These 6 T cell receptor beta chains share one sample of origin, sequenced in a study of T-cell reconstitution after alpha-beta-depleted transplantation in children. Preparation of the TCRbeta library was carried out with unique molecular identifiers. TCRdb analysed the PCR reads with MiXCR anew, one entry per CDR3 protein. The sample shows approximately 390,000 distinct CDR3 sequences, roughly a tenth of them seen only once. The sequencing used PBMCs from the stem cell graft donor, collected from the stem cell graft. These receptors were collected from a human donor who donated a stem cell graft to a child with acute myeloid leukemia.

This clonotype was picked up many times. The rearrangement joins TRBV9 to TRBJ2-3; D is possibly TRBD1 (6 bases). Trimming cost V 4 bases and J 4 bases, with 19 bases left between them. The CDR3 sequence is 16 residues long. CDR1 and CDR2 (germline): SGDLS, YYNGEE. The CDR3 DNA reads TGTGCCAGCAGCTTATCTGCGGACAGAGTTTCAGATACGCAGTATTTT. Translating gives CASSLSADRVSDTQYF.

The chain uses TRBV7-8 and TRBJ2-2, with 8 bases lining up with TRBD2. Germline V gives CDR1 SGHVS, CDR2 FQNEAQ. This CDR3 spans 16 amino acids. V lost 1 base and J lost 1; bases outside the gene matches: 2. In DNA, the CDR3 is TGTGCCAGCAGCTTAGTCAGCGGGGGGAACACCGGGGAGCTGTTTTTT. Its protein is CASSLVSGGNTGELFF. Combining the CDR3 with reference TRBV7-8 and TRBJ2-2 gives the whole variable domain GAGVSQSPRYKVAKRGQDVALRCDPISGHVSLFWYQQALGQGPEFLTYFQNEAQLDKSGLPSDRFFAERPEGSVSTLKIQRTQQEDSAVYLCASSLVSGGNTGELFFGEGSRLTVL.

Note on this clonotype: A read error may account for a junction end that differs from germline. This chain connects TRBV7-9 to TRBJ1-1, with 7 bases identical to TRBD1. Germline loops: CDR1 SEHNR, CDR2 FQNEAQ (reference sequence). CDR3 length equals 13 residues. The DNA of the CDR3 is TGTCCCAGCAGCCCGGGACAGCTCACTGAAGCTTTCTTT. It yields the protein CPSSPGQLTEAFF.

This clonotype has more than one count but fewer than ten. The CDR3 region is CASSLVQVQETQYF. The CDR3 region has the DNA TGTGCCAGCAGCTTAGTGCAGGTCCAAGAGACCCAGTACTTC. The gene calls are TRBV7-9 and TRBJ2-5; no firm D call. Trimming pared 1 base from V and 1 base from J, leaving 7 bases between. This CDR3 has 14 amino acids. Germline V gene lookup returns CDR1 SEHNR and CDR2 FQNEAQ (reference sequence).

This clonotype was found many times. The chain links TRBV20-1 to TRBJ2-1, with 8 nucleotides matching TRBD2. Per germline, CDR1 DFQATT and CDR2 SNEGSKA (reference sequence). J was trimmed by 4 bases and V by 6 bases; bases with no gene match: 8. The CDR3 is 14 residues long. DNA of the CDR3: TGCAGTGCCTCCCCAGGCGGGGGGTACAATGAGCAGTTCTTC. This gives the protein CSASPGGGYNEQFF.

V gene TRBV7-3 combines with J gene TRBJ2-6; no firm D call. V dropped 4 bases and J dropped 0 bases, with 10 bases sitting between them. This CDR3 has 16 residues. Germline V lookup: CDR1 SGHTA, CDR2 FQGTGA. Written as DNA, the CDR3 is TGTGCCAGCAGCTCTCTGTCGTCCTCTGGGGCCAACGTCCTGACTTTC. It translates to CASSSLSSSGANVLTF.